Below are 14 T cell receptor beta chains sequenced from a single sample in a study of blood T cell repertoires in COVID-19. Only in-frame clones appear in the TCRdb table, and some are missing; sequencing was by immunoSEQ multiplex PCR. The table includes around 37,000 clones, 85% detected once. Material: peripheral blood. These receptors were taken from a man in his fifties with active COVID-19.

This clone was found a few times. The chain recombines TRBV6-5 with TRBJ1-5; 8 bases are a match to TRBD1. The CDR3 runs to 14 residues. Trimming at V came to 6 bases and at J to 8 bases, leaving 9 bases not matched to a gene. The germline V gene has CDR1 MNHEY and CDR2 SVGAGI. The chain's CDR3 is CASSQDRALKPQHF. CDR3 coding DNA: TGTGCCAGCAGCCAGGACAGGGCCTTAAAGCCCCAGCATTTT.

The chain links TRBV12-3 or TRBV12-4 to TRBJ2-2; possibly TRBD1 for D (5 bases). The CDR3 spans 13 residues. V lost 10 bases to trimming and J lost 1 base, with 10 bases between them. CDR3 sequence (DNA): TGTGCCACCGACAGTAAGAACACCGGGGAGCTGTTTTTT. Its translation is CATDSKNTGELFF.

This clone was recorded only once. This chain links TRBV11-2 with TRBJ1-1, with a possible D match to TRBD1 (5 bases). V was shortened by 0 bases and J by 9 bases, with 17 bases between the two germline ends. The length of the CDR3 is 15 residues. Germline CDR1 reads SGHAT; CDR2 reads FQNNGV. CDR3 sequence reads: CASSLDGGAGVKAFF. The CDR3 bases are TGTGCCAGCAGCTTAGATGGAGGGGCCGGCGTGAAAGCTTTCTTT.

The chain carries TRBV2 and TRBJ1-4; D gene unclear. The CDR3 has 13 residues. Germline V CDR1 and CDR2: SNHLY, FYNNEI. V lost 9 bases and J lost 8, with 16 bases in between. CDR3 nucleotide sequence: TGTGCCAGTCGACCGGGGTGGGCCGAAAAACTGTTTTTT. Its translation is CASRPGWAEKLFF.

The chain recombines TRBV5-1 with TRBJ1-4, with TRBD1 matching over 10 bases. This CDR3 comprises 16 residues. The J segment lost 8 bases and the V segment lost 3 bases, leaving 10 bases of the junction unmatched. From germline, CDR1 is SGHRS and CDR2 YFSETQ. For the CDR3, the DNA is TGCGCCAGCAGCTCGCTTGCCGGGACAGGGGACGAAAAACTGTTTTTT. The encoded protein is CASSSLAGTGDEKLFF. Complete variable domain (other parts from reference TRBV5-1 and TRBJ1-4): KAGVTQTPRYLIKTRGQQVTLSCSPISGHRSVSWYQQTPGQGLQFLFEYFSETQRNKGNFPGRFSGRQFSNSRSEMNVSTLELGDSALYLCASSSLAGTGDEKLFFGSGTQLSVL.

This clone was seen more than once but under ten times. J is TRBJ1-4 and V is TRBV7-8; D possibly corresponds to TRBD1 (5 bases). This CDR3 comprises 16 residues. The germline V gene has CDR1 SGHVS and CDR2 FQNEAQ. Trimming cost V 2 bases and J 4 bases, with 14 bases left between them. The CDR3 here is CASSLQVVRDNEKLFF. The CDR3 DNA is TGTGCCAGCAGCTTACAGGTGGTCAGGGATAATGAAAAACTGTTTTTT.

The CDR3: CATSDLAGSGNTIYF. In nucleotides, the CDR3 is TGTGCCACCAGTGATCTGGCGGGATCTGGAAACACCATATATTTT. The chain has TRBV24-1 and TRBJ1-3; D ambiguous. Germline V gives CDR1 KGHDR, CDR2 SFDVKD. V was pared by 3 bases and J by 1 base, with 9 bases between. The CDR3 has 15 amino acids.

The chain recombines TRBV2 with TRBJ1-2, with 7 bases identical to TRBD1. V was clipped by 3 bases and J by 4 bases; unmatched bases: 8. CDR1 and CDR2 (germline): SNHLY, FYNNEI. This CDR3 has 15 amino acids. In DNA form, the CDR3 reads TGTGCCAGCAGTGACCAAAGGACAGGCCCCTATGGCTACACCTTC. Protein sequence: CASSDQRTGPYGYTF.

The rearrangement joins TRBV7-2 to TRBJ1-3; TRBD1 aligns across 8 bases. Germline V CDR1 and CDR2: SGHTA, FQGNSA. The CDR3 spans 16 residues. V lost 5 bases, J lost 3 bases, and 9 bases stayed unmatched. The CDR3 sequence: CASSPLPRGLGNTIYF. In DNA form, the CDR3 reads TGTGCCAGCAGCCCTCTACCCAGGGGGCTTGGAAACACCATATATTTT.

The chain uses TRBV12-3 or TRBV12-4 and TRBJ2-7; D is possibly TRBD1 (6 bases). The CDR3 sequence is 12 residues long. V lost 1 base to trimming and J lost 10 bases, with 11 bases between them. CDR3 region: CASSLGTALQYF. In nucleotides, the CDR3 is TGTGCCAGCAGTTTAGGGACAGCGCTCCAGTACTTC.

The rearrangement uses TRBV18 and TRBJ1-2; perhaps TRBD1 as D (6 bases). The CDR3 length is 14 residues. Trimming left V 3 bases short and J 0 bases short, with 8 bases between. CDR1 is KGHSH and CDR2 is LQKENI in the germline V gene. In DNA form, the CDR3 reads TGTGCCAGCTCACCGACAGGCGCTAACTATGGCTACACCTTC. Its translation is CASSPTGANYGYTF.

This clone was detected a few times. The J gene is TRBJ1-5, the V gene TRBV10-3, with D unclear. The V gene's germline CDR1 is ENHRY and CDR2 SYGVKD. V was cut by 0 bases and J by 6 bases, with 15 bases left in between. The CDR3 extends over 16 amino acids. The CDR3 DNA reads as TGTGCCATCAGTGAGTCCAATGAAGGGAGAATTCAGCCCCAGCATTTT. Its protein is CAISESNEGRIQPQHF.

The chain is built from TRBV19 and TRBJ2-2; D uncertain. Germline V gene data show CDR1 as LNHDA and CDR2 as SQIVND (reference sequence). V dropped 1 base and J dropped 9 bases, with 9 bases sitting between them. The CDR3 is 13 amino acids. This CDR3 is CASSIAITWELFF. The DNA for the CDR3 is TGTGCCAGTAGTATAGCCATTACTTGGGAGCTGTTTTTT.

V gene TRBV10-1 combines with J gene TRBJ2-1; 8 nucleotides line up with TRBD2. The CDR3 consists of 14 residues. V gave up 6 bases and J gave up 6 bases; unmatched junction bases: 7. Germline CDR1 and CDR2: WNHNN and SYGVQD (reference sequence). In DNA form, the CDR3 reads TGCGCCAGCAGCTTCGGGGGGGGCCGCAATGAGCAGTTCTTC. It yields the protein CASSFGGGRNEQFF.